The 6 T cell receptor beta chains given below trace back to one sample, sequenced in a study of cytomegalovirus exposure and HLA in healthy donors. Primers for the PCR totalled 60 Vbeta and 13 Jbeta. The table came from immunoSEQ multiplex PCR; TCRdb's copy has only in-frame clones and leaves some out. This table has around 93,000 clones, about two thirds appearing once. Sequencing used PBMCs. These receptors all stem from a boy aged 5-17 years in good health and CMV-seropositive.

About this clone itself: The sample holds other DNA sequences that translate to the same CDR3. J is TRBJ1-1 and V is TRBV18; D remains unclear. The ends were cut back, 6 bases at V and 10 bases at J, with 15 bases in the middle. Germline CDR1 and CDR2: KGHSH and LQKENI. The CDR3 totals 12 residues. The CDR3 region is CASSPLEQAAFF. For the CDR3, the DNA is TGTGCCAGCTCCCCGCTTGAGCAGGCAGCTTTCTTT.

The chain combines TRBV19 with TRBJ2-7; 7 bases map to TRBD2. The length of the CDR3 is 15 residues. Trimming took 2 bases from V and 2 from J; bases not matched to a gene: 6. The V gene's germline CDR1 is LNHDA and CDR2 SQIVND (reference sequence). The CDR3 loop is CASSINAGVTYEQYF. The CDR3 DNA reads TGTGCCAGTAGTATAAACGCGGGGGTGACCTACGAGCAGTACTTC.

In DNA, the CDR3 is TGTGCATGGGGGGCCTACAATCAGCCCCAGCATTTT. This gives the protein CAWGAYNQPQHF. V usage is TRBV30 and J usage is TRBJ1-5; perhaps TRBD1 as D (6 bases). Germline V lookup: CDR1 GTSNPN, CDR2 SVGIG (reference sequence). The CDR3 is 12 residues long.

The chain links TRBV6-1 to TRBJ2-1; 7 bases match TRBD2. The trim removed 2 bases at V and 6 bases at J, leaving 10 bases unmatched. CDR1 MNHNS and CDR2 SASEGT come from the germline V gene. The CDR3 runs to 16 residues. CDR3 coding DNA: TGTGCCAGCAGTGAATTGCGGGACGGCGGGGGCAATGAGCAGTTCTTC. It encodes CASSELRDGGGNEQFF.

Notes on this clone: An end of the junction does not agree with germline; a read error may underlie this. The V call is TRBV5-5, the J call TRBJ1-1; D uncertain. Germline V gene lookup returns CDR1 SGHKS and CDR2 YYEKEE (reference sequence). This CDR3 comprises 15 residues. The CDR3 loop is CASRLALLANTEAFF. The DNA for the CDR3 is TGTGCCAGCAGGTTGGCATTACTTGCGAACACTGAAGCTTTCTTT.

The chain has TRBV27 and TRBJ1-6, with TRBD1 as a possible D gene (5 bases). Trimming pared 9 bases from V and 7 bases from J, leaving 16 bases between. Germline V gene sequence: CDR1 MNHEY, CDR2 SMNVEV (reference sequence). CDR3 length equals 14 residues. As DNA, the CDR3 is TGTGCCAGTTGGGGTGGGGGGGTGAATTCACCCCTCCACTTT. This encodes CASWGGGVNSPLHF.